One sample yielded the 30 T cell receptor beta chains listed below, sequenced in a study of identical twins. TCRdb reprocessed the 5' RACE reads via MiXCR and lists one record per CDR3 protein. The data contain 500,000 to 600,000 distinct CDR3 sequences, roughly 21% of them seen just once; the ten biggest clones take up 0.91%. These sequences were also reported in another study, on T cells expressing NK-cell markers.

Sequencing input: CD4+ T cells sorted from blood. Source of these receptors: a young woman in good health.

The chain couples TRBV18 to TRBJ2-1; 10 nucleotides agree with TRBD1. Per germline, CDR1 KGHSH and CDR2 LQKENI. The CDR3 consists of 15 residues. V lost 3 bases and J lost 8; bases outside the gene matches: 7. The CDR3 nucleotides are TGTGCCAGCTCACCCCTTCGGGACAGGGGCCATGAGCAGTTCTTC. Protein: CASSPLRDRGHEQFF.

The V gene is TRBV5-5, the J gene TRBJ1-2; D perhaps matches TRBD1 (6 bases). Trimming took off 0 bases at V and 2 bases at J, with 11 bases between the two ends. The germline gives CDR1 SGHKS, CDR2 YYEKEE (reference sequence). The CDR3 contains 15 residues. CDR3 sequence (DNA): TGTGCCAGCAGCTTGGAAGGGGGGGAGAACTATGGCTACACCTTC. Translation gives CASSLEGGENYGYTF. The full variable domain, with the rest looked up from reference TRBV5-5 and TRBJ1-2, is DAGVTQSPTHLIKTRGQQVTLRCSPISGHKSVSWYQQVLGQGPQFIFQYYEKEERGRGNFPDRFSARQFPNYSSELNVNALLLGDSALYLCASSLEGGENYGYTFGSGTRLTVV.

The chain uses TRBV4-3 and TRBJ1-1; the D gene is possibly TRBD1 (6 bases). V was trimmed by 4 bases and J by 4 bases, leaving 13 bases between them. The CDR3 spans 14 residues. Germline lookup yields CDR1 LGHNA and CDR2 YSLEER. CDR3 coding DNA: TGCGCCAGCAGCCGTCAGGGGACGGCCACTGAAGCTTTCTTT. The encoded protein is CASSRQGTATEAFF.

This clonotype was seen just once. The rearrangement uses TRBV20-1 and TRBJ2-5, with 12 bases fitting TRBD1. The junction had 17 bases not matched to a gene; V was cut back by 1 base and J by 5 bases. CDR1 is DFQATT, CDR2 SNEGSKA, per germline (reference sequence). This CDR3 comprises 19 residues. CDR3 residues: CSARAFRDRGLAPPETQYF. The CDR3 DNA is TGCAGTGCTAGAGCGTTCCGGGACAGGGGGCTAGCCCCTCCCGAGACCCAGTACTTC.

This clonotype showed up many times. V is TRBV12-3 or TRBV12-4 and J is TRBJ2-7; TRBD1 agrees at 10 bases. The CDR3 has 12 amino acids. Trimming cost V 6 bases and J 6 bases; bases outside gene matches: 2. CDR3: CASSRTGGEQYF. The CDR3 nucleotides are TGTGCCAGCAGCCGGACAGGGGGCGAGCAGTACTTC.

This clonotype was counted ten times or more. The chain has TRBV12-3 or TRBV12-4 and TRBJ2-3; no clear D gene. V was shortened by 5 bases and J by 2 bases, with 8 bases between the two germline ends. The CDR3 covers 13 residues. In nucleotides, the CDR3 is TGTGCCAGCAGTAGACTTACCACAGATACGCAGTATTTT. Protein product: CASSRLTTDTQYF.

This clonotype was seen only a few times. This chain links TRBV10-3 with TRBJ1-1, with D possibly matching TRBD1 (5 bases). The CDR3 is 13 residues long. Germline V gene data show CDR1 as ENHRY and CDR2 as SYGVKD. Trimming removed 2 bases from V and 6 bases from J, with 10 bases in between. Here the CDR3 DNA reads TGTGCCATCAGTGAGGGGGACGGGGCTGAAGCTTTCTTT. Translating it yields CAISEGDGAEAFF.

This clonotype was seen more than once but under ten times. The chain employs TRBV5-1 and TRBJ2-3; weak D call: TRBD1 (6 bases). Germline V CDR1 and CDR2: SGHRS, YFSETQ. This CDR3 comprises 16 residues. Trimming took 4 bases from V and 5 from J, leaving 20 bases between them. CDR3 nucleotide sequence: TGCGCCAGCAGCCTGGGCTTGGGCGCAGGGGTAGATACGCAGTATTTT. Translating gives CASSLGLGAGVDTQYF.

The chain joins TRBV2 to TRBJ2-7; D is unresolved. Trimming removed 4 bases at V and 1 base at J, with 11 bases between. The CDR3 runs to 14 residues. Germline CDR1 is SNHLY and CDR2 is FYNNEI. The CDR3 DNA follows: TGTGCCAGCAGTGTTCACGGTGGGTCCTACGAGCAGTACTTC. Translated, it gives CASSVHGGSYEQYF.

V and J are TRBV6-5 and TRBJ2-7; 8 nucleotides line up with TRBD2. Germline CDR1 MNHEY, CDR2 SVGAGI. The CDR3 covers 14 residues. V shed 2 bases, J shed 6 bases, and the junction held 6 bases outside the gene matches. The CDR3 loop is CASSYRAGGGEQYF. CDR3 DNA sequence: TGTGCCAGCAGTTACCGGGCGGGGGGAGGCGAGCAGTACTTC.

V gene TRBV20-1 combines with J gene TRBJ2-1, with 8 nucleotides matching TRBD2. The CDR3 totals 13 residues. CDR1 is DFQATT and CDR2 is SNEGSKA in the germline V gene (reference sequence). J gave up 2 bases and V 7 bases, and 4 bases lay outside the gene matches. Here the CDR3 reads CSVGSGAYNEQFF. Here the CDR3 DNA reads TGCAGTGTCGGTAGCGGGGCCTACAATGAGCAGTTCTTC.

The V call is TRBV6-5, the J call TRBJ2-7; unclear D gene. V was cut by 3 bases and J by 7 bases, with 13 bases left in between. Germline V lookup: CDR1 MNHEY, CDR2 SVGAGI. CDR3 size: 13 residues. CDR3 sequence (DNA): TGTGCCAGCAGTTATAGGGCAGGTGGGGAGCAGTACTTC. It is translated as CASSYRAGGEQYF.

This clonotype was seen repeatedly, ten times or more. This rearrangement joins TRBV5-1 to TRBJ2-1; D gene ambiguous. Germline CDR1 SGHRS, CDR2 YFSETQ. The CDR3 length is 13 residues. Trimming took 0 bases from V and 1 from J, leaving 2 bases between them. Written as DNA, the CDR3 is TGCGCCAGCAGCTTGGAGTCCTACAATGAGCAGTTCTTC. Residues: CASSLESYNEQFF.

The chain links TRBV6-5 to TRBJ2-6; D unclear. V lost 4 bases, J lost 0 bases, and 7 bases lay in between. This CDR3 is built from 15 residues. Germline CDR1 and CDR2: MNHEY and SVGAGI. The chain's CDR3 is CASSFDSSGANVLTF. Written as DNA, the CDR3 is TGTGCCAGCAGTTTCGATTCCTCTGGGGCCAACGTCCTGACTTTC.

The chain recombines TRBV10-3 with TRBJ2-4, with D perhaps matching TRBD1 or TRBD2 (6 bases each). The CDR3 contains 16 residues. The V end lost 3 bases, the J end lost 0 bases, and 12 bases lay between the germline ends. The V gene's germline CDR1 is ENHRY and CDR2 SYGVKD. Here the CDR3 DNA reads TGTGCCATCAGTGAAGCCAGGGGACTAGCCAAAAACATTCAGTACTTC. Amino acid sequence: CAISEARGLAKNIQYF.

This clonotype has just a few counts. J is TRBJ1-1 and V is TRBV10-3; the D is unclear. The CDR3 spans 13 residues. Trimming cost V 4 bases and J 0 bases, with 6 bases left between them. Looked up from germline, CDR1 is ENHRY and CDR2 is SYGVKD. CDR3 sequence: CAISGQLNTEAFF. In DNA, the CDR3 is TGTGCCATCAGTGGACAATTGAACACTGAAGCTTTCTTT.

This clonotype was seen a few times. The CDR3 spells CSGLATGVGETQYF. The CDR3 nucleotides read TGCAGCGGCCTAGCAACAGGGGTTGGAGAGACCCAGTACTTC. This chain connects TRBV29-1 to TRBJ2-5; 7 bases line up with TRBD1. The CDR3 has 14 residues. CDR1 is SQVTM and CDR2 is ANQGSEA in the germline V gene. Trimming took 7 bases from V and 4 from J; bases not matched to a gene: 12.

This clonotype was detected a few times. This chain links TRBV11-1 with TRBJ2-7, with a weak D call TRBD1 (5 bases). CDR1 is SGHAT, CDR2 FQDESV, per germline (reference sequence). The V gene lost 8 bases and the J gene lost 2 bases, with 16 bases spanning the gap. CDR3 length: 14 residues. Written as DNA, the CDR3 is TGTGCCAGCGGAGAGCCAGGGTTGACCTACGAGCAGTACTTC. Amino acids: CASGEPGLTYEQYF.

This clonotype was detected many times. The rearrangement joins TRBV11-1 to TRBJ2-3; no reliable D call. This CDR3 is built from 14 residues. The germline V gene encodes CDR1 SGHAT and CDR2 FQDESV (reference sequence). V was clipped by 3 bases and J by 4 bases, with 11 bases between them. The CDR3 loop is CASSLNVRSDTQYF. Written as DNA, the CDR3 is TGTGCCAGCAGCTTGAACGTACGATCAGATACGCAGTATTTT.

About this clonotype: A read error may produce the germline difference seen at one junction end. This chain connects TRBV5-1 to TRBJ2-2; TRBD2 is a possible D gene (5 bases). Germline CDR1 SGHRS, CDR2 YFSETQ. The length of the CDR3 is 15 residues. The DNA of the CDR3 is TGCGCCAGCAGCTTCGGACCGGAAAGCACCGGGGAGCTGTTATTT. It specifies CASSFGPESTGELLF.

This clonotype was observed a few times. The rearrangement uses TRBV12-3 or TRBV12-4 and TRBJ2-2, with D perhaps matching TRBD2 (6 bases). V was shortened by 11 bases and J by 0 bases, with 10 bases between the two germline ends. This CDR3 is 13 amino acids long. CDR3 nucleotide sequence: TGTGCCCGGGGGAGTTCGAACACCGGGGAGCTGTTTTTT. Protein sequence: CARGSSNTGELFF.

This clonotype has a handful of counts. The J gene is TRBJ2-1, the V gene TRBV11-3; TRBD2 matches 7 bases. The ends lost 5 bases at V and 4 bases at J; junction bases unmatched: 5. Per the germline V gene, CDR1 is SGHNT and CDR2 is YENEEA. The CDR3 has 14 amino acids. CDR3 protein: CASSVSSGYNEQFF. As DNA, the CDR3 is TGTGCCAGCAGCGTTTCTAGCGGATACAATGAGCAGTTCTTC.

Many counts were recorded for this clonotype. The chain links TRBV11-3 to TRBJ1-1; D is perhaps TRBD1 (6 bases). Trimming cost V 6 bases and J 7 bases, with 12 bases left between them. The CDR3 sequence is 12 residues long. Per germline, CDR1 SGHNT and CDR2 YENEEA. The CDR3 DNA is TGTGCCAGCAGGTATCAGGGGAGTGAAGCTTTCTTT. Amino acids: CASRYQGSEAFF.

In this sample, this clonotype turned up a few times. This sequence joins TRBV11-3 and TRBJ2-3, with TRBD2 matching 13 bases. This CDR3 is built from 15 residues. V lost 5 bases, J lost 7 bases, and 6 bases stayed unmatched. Germline V gene sequence: CDR1 SGHNT, CDR2 YENEEA. CDR3 region: CASSPRLAGGNTQYF. Here the CDR3 DNA reads TGTGCCAGCAGCCCGAGACTAGCGGGGGGTAATACGCAGTATTTT.

In its sample, this clonotype was seen a few times. The chain couples TRBV11-2 to TRBJ1-1; 7 positions match TRBD1. V lost 0 bases and J lost 12; bases outside the gene matches: 7. Looked up from germline, CDR1 is SGHAT and CDR2 is FQNNGV. The CDR3 has 13 residues. The CDR3 loop reads CASSLDRQGKTFF. The CDR3 bases are TGTGCCAGCAGCTTAGACCGACAGGGTAAAACTTTCTTT.

The gene calls are TRBV6-1 and TRBJ2-4; 8 nucleotides align to TRBD2. Germline assignment: CDR1 MNHNS and CDR2 SASEGT. Trimming removed 5 bases from V and 1 base from J; junction bases left unmatched: 4. CDR3 length equals 15 residues. CDR3 amino acids: CASSPGGGAKNIQYF. Written as DNA, the CDR3 is TGTGCCAGCAGTCCGGGGGGGGGTGCCAAAAACATTCAGTACTTC.

This chain links TRBV7-3 with TRBJ2-5; TRBD2 aligns across 9 bases. J was trimmed by 9 bases and V by 3 bases; bases with no gene match: 8. Germline V lookup: CDR1 SGHTA, CDR2 FQGTGA. The CDR3 consists of 14 residues. CDR3 loop: CASSFSGGRLAQYF. For the CDR3, the DNA is TGTGCCAGCAGCTTTAGCGGGGGCCGCCTGGCCCAGTACTTC.

This chain joins TRBV9 and TRBJ2-7; TRBD1 might be the D (6 bases). The CDR3 contains 13 residues. Germline CDR1 and CDR2: SGDLS and YYNGEE. V was clipped by 0 bases and J by 3 bases, with 7 bases between them. CDR3 sequence reads: CASSVGQDYEQYF. The DNA for the CDR3 is TGTGCCAGCAGCGTAGGACAGGACTACGAGCAGTACTTC.

This clonotype has at least ten counts. For the CDR3, the DNA is TGCAGTGCCATAATAGCGGGGGGAAGATCCTACGAGCAGTACTTC. Its translation: CSAIIAGGRSYEQYF. The chain joins TRBV20-1 to TRBJ2-7; 10 bases fit TRBD2. Losses at the gene ends were 6 bases for V and 1 base for J; bases not matched to a gene: 9. In germline, CDR1 is DFQATT, CDR2 SNEGSKA (reference sequence). This CDR3 has 15 residues.

This clonotype has ten or more counts. The chain has TRBV11-2 and TRBJ2-1; D is possibly TRBD2 (5 bases). The CDR3 length is 14 residues. The V end lost 3 bases, the J end lost 9 bases, and 15 bases lay between the germline ends. Germline assignment: CDR1 SGHAT and CDR2 FQNNGV. CDR3 bases: TGTGCCAGCAGCTTGTCTACTCCGGGGAGTGAGCAGTTCTTC. Encoded protein: CASSLSTPGSEQFF.